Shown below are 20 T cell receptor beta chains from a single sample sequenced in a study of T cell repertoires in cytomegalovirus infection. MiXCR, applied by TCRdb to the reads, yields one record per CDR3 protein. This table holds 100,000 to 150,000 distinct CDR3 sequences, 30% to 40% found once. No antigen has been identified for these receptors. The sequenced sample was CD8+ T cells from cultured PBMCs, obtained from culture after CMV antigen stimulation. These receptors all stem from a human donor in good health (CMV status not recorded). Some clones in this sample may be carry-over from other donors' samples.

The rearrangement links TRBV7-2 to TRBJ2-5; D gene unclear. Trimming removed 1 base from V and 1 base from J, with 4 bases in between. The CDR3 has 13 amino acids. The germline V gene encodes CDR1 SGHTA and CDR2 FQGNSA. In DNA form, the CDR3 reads TGTGCCAGCAGCTTAGGTTTCCAAGAGACCCAGTACTTC. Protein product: CASSLGFQETQYF.

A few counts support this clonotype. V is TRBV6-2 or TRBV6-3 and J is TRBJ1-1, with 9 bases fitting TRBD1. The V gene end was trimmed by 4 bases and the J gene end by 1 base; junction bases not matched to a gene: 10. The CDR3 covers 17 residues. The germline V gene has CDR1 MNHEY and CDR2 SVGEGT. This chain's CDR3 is CASSWDRVNGKNTEAFF. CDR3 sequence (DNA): TGTGCCAGCAGTTGGGACAGGGTGAATGGGAAGAACACTGAAGCTTTCTTT.

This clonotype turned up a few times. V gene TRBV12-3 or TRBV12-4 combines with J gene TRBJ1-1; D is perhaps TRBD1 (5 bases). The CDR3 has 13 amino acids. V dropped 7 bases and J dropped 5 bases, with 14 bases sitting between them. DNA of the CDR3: TGTGCCAGCAAAGGGGAGGAGGGGACTGAAGCTTTCTTT. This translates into CASKGEEGTEAFF.

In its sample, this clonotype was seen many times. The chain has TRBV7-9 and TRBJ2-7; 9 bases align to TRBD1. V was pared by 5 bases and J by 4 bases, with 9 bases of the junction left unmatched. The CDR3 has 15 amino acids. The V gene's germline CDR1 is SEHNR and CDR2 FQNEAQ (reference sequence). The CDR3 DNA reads TGTGCCAGCAGCCGCCCGGGACAGGGAGGGTACGAGCAGTACTTC. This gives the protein CASSRPGQGGYEQYF.

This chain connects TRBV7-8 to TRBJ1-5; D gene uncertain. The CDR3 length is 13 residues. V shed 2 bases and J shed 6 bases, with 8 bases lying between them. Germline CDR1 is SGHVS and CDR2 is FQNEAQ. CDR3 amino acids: CASSLFRPQPQHF. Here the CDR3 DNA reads TGTGCCAGCAGCTTATTCCGTCCTCAGCCCCAGCATTTT.

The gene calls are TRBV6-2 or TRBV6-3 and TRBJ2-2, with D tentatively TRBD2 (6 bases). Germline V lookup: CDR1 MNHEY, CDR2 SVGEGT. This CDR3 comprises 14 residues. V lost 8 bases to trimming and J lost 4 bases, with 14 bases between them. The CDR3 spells CASLPRELTGELFF. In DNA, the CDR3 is TGTGCCAGCCTCCCTCGGGAGCTCACCGGGGAGCTGTTTTTT.

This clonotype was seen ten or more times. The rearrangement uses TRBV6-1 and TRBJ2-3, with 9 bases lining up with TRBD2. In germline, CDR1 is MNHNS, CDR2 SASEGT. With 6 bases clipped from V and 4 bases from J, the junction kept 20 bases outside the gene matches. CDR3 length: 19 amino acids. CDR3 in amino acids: CASSDGGLGLAGIADTQYF. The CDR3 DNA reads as TGTGCCAGCAGCGACGGGGGGCTCGGGCTAGCGGGGATCGCAGATACGCAGTATTTT.

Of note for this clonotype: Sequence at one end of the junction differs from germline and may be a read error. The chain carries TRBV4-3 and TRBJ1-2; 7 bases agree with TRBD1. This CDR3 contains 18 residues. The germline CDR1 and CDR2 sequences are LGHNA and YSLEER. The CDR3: CASSQDRDSELPNHGYTF. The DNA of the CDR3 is TGCGCCAGCAGCCAAGACCGGGACAGCGAACTCCCTAACCATGGCTACACCTTC.

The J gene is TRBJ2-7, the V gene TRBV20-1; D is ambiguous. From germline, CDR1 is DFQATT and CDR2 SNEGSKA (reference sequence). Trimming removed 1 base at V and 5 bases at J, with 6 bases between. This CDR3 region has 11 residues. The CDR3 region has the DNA TGCAGTGCTAGAGTAGGGAACGAGCAGTACTTC. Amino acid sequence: CSARVGNEQYF.

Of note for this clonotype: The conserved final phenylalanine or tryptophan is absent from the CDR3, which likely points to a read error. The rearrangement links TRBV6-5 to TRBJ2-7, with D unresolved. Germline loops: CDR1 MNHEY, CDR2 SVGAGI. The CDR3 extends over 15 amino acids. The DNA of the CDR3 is TGTGCCAGCAGCCACGGGTACCCTGGCTCCGACGAGCAGTACTAC. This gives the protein CASSHGYPGSDEQYY.

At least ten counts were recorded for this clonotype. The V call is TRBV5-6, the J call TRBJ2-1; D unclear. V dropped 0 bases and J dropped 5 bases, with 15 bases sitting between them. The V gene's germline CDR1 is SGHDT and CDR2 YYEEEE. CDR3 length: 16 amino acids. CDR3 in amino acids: CASSLGASVQNNEQFF. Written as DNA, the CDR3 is TGTGCCAGCAGCTTGGGGGCTTCAGTCCAAAACAATGAGCAGTTCTTC.

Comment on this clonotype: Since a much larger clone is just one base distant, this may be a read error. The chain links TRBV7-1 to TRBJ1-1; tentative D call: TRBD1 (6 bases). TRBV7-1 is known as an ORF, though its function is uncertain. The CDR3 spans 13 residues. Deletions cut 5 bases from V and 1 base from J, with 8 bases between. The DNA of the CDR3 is TGTGCCAGCAGCGCGACAGGGAACACTGAAGCTTTCTTT. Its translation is CASSATGNTEAFF.

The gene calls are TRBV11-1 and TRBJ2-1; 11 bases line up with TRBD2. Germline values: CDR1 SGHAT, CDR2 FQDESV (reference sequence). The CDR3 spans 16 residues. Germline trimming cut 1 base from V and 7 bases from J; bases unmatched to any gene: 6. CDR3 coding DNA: TGTGCCAGCAGCTTAGTAGCGGGGGGGCTAGGTAATGAGCAGTTCTTC. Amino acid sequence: CASSLVAGGLGNEQFF.

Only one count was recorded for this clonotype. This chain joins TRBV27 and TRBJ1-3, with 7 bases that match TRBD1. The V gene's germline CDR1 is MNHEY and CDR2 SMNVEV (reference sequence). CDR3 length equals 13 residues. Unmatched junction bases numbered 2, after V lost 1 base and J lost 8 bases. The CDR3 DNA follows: TGTGCCAGCAGTTTATACAGGGGAGACACCATATATTTT. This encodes CASSLYRGDTIYF.

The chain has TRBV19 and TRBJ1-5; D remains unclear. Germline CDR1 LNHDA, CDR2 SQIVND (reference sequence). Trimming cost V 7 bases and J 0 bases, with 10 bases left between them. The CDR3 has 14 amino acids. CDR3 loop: CASIGKNSNQPQHF. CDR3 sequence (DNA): TGTGCCAGTATCGGAAAAAATAGCAATCAGCCCCAGCATTTT.

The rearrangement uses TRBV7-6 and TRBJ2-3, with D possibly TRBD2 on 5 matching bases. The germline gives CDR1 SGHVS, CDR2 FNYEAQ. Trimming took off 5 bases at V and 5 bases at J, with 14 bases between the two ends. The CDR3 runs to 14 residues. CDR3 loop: CASSPPLGLDTQYF. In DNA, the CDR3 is TGTGCCAGCAGCCCACCACTAGGGTTAGATACGCAGTATTTT. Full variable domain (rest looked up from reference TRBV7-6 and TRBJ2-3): GAGVSQSPRYKVTKRGQDVALRCDPISGHVSLYWYRQALGQGPEFLTYFNYEAQQDKSGLPNDRFSAERPEGSISTLTIQRTEQRDSAMYRCASSPPLGLDTQYFGPGTRLTVL.

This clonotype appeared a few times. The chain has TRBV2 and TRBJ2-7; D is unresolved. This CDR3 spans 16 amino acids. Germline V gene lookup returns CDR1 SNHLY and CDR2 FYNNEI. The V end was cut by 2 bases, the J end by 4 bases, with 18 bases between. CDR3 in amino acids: CASSETGSPRHYEQYF. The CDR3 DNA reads TGTGCCAGCAGTGAAACCGGATCGCCCCGTCATTACGAGCAGTACTTC. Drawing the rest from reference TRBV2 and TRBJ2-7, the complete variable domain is EPEVTQTPSHQVTQMGQEVILRCVPISNHLYFYWYRQILGQKVEFLVSFYNNEISEKSEIFDDQFSVERPDGSNFTLKIRSTKLEDSAMYFCASSETGSPRHYEQYFGPGTRLTVT.

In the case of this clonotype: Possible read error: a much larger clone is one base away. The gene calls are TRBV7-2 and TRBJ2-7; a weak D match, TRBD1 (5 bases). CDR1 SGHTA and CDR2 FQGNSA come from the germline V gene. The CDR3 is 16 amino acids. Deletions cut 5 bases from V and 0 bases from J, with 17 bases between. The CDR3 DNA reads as TGTGCCAGCAGCCCCGCTTGGGGCAGGGACTCCTACGAGCAGTACTTC. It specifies CASSPAWGRDSYEQYF. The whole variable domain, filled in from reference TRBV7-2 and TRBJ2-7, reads GAGVSQSPSNKVTEKGKDVELRCDPISGHTALYWYRQSLGQGLEFLIYFQGNSAPDKSGLPSDRFSAERTGGSVSTLTIQRTQQEDSAVYLCASSPAWGRDSYEQYFGPGTRLTVT.

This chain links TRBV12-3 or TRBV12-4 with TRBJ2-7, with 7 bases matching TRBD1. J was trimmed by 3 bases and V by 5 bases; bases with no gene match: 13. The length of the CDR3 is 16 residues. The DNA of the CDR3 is TGTGCCAGCAGTCCCGGCGGACAGGAAATCGACTACGAGCAGTACTTC. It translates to CASSPGGQEIDYEQYF.

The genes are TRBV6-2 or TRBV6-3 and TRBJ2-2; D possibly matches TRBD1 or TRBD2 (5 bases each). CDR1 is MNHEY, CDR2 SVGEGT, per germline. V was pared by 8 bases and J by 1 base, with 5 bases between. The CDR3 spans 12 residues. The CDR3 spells CASGGNTGELFF. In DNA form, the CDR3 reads TGTGCCAGCGGGGGGAACACCGGGGAGCTGTTTTTT.